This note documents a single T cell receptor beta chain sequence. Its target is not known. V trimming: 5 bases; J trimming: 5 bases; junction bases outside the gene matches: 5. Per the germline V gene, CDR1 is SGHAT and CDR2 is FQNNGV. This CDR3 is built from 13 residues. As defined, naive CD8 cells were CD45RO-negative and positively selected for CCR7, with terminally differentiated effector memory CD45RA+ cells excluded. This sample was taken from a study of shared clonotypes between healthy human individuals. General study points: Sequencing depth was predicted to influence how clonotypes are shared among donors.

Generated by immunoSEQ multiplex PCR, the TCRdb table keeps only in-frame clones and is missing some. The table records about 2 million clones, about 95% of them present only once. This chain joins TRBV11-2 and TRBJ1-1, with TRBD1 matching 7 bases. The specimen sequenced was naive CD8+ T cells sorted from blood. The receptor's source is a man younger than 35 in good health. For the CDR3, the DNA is TGTGCCAGCAGCCAAATGACAGGGACTGAAGCTTTCTTT. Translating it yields CASSQMTGTEAFF.